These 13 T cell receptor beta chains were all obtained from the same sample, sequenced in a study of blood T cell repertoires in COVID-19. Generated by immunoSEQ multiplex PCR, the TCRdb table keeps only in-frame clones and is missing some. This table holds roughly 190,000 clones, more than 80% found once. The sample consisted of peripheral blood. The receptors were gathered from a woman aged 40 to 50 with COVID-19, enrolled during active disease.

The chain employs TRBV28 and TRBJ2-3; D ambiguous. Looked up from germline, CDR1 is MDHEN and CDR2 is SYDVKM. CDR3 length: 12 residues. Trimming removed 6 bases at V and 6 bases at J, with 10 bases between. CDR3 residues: CASSRLSDTQYF. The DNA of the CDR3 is TGTGCCAGCAGCCGTCTATCGGATACGCAGTATTTT. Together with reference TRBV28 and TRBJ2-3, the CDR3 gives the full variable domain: DVKVTQSSRYLVKRTGEKVFLECVQDMDHENMFWYRQDPGLGLRLIYFSYDVKMKEKGDIPEGYSVSREKKERFSLILESASTNQTSMYLCASSRLSDTQYFGPGTRLTVL.

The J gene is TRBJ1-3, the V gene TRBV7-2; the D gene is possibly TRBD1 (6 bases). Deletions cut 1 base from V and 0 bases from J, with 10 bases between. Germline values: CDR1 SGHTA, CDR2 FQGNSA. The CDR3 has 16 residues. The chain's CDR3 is CASSLGWTASGNTIYF. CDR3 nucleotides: TGTGCCAGCAGCTTAGGGTGGACAGCCTCTGGAAACACCATATATTTT.

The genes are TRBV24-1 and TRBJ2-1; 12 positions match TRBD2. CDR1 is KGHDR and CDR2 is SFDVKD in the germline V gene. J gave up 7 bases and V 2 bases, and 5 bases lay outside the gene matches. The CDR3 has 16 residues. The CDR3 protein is CATSDSGLAGLNEQFF. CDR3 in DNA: TGTGCCACCAGTGATTCGGGACTAGCGGGTCTAAATGAGCAGTTCTTC.

CDR3 sequence (DNA): TGTGCCAGCAGCTCCGCAGGCAACGTATACAATGAGCAGTTCTTC. It codes for CASSSAGNVYNEQFF. This chain connects TRBV11-2 to TRBJ2-1; D unclear. The germline gives CDR1 SGHAT, CDR2 FQNNGV. V was cut by 4 bases and J by 4 bases, with 14 bases left in between. The CDR3 is made up of 15 amino acids.

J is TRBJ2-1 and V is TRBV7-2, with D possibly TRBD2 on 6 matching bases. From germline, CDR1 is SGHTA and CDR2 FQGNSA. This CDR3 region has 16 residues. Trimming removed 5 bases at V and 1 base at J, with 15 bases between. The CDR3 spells CASSATSWGSYNEQFF. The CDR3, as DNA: TGTGCCAGCAGCGCGACTAGTTGGGGGTCCTACAATGAGCAGTTCTTC. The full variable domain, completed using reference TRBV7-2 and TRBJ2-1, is GAGVSQSPSNKVTEKGKDVELRCDPISGHTALYWYRQSLGQGLEFLIYFQGNSAPDKSGLPSDRFSAERTGGSVSTLTIQRTQQEDSAVYLCASSATSWGSYNEQFFGPGTRLTVL.

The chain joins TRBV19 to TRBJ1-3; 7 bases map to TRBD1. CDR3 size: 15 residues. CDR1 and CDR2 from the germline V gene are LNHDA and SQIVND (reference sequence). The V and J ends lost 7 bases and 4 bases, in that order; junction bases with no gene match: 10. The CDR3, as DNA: TGTGCCAGTACCCCGGAACAGGGGAGAGGAAACACCATATATTTT. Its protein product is CASTPEQGRGNTIYF.

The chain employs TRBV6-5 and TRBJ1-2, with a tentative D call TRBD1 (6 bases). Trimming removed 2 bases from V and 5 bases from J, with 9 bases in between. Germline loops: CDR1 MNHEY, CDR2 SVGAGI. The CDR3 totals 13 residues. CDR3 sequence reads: CASSYQQGYGYTF. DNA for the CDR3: TGTGCCAGCAGTTACCAACAGGGTTATGGCTACACCTTC.

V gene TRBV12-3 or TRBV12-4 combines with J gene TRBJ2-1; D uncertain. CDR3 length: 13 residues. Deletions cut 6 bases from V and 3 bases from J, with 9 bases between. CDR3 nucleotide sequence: TGTGCCAGCAGACCTAGGTTCTACAATGAGCAGTTCTTC. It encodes CASRPRFYNEQFF.

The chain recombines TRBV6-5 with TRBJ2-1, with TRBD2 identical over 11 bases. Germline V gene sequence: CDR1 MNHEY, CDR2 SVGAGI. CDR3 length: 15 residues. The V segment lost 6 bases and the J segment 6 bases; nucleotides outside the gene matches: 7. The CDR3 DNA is TGTGCCAGCAGCCCCTTAGCGGGGGGGGGCAATGAGCAGTTCTTC. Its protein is CASSPLAGGGNEQFF.

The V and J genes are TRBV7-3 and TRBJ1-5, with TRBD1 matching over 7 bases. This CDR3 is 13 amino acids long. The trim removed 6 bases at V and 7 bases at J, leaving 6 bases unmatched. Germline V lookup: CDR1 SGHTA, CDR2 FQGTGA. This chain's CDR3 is CASSEGAWQPQHF. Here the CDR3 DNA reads TGTGCCAGCAGTGAGGGGGCATGGCAGCCCCAGCATTTT. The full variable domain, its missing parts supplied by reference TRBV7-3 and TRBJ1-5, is GAGVSQTPSNKVTEKGKYVELRCDPISGHTALYWYRQSLGQGPEFLIYFQGTGAADDSGLPNDRFFAVRPEGSVSTLKIQRTERGDSAVYLCASSEGAWQPQHFGDGTRLSIL.

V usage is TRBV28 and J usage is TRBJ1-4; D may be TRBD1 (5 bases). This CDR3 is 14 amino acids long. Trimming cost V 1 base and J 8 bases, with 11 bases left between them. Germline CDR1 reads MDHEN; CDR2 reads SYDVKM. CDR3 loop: CASSLLGKGEKLFF. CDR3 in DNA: TGTGCCAGCAGTTTATTGGGGAAGGGGGAAAAACTGTTTTTT.

CDR3 sequence: CASSVTSGGYNEQFF. The CDR3 DNA is TGTGCCAGCAGCGTTACTAGCGGGGGCTACAATGAGCAGTTCTTC. The chain uses TRBV9 and TRBJ2-1; 11 positions match TRBD2. CDR1 and CDR2 from the germline V gene are SGDLS and YYNGEE. The CDR3 runs 15 residues. The V segment lost 2 bases and the J segment 3 bases; nucleotides outside the gene matches: 1.

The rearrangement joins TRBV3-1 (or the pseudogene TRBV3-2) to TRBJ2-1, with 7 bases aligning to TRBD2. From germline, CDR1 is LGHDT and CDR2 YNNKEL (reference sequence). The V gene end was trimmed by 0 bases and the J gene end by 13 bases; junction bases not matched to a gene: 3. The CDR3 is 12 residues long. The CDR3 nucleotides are TGTGCCAGCAGCCAAGATCTAGCGGAACAGTTCTTC. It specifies CASSQDLAEQFF.